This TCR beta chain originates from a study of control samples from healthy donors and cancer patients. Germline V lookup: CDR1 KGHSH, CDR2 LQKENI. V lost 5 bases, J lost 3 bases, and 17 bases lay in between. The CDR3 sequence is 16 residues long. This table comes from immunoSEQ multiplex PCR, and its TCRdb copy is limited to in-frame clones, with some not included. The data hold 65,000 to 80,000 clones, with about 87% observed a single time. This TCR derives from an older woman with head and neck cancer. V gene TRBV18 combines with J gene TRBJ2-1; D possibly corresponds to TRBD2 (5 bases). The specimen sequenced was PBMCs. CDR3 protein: CASSKSGAENYNEQFF. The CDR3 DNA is TGTGCCAGCTCAAAGAGCGGCGCGGAAAACTACAATGAGCAGTTCTTC.